These 10 T cell receptor beta chains share one sample of origin, sequenced in a study of T cell responses to AZD1222 COVID-19 vaccine. The table came from immunoSEQ multiplex PCR; TCRdb's copy has only in-frame clones and leaves some out. The table has 140,000 to 150,000 clones, around 91% seen once. This sample comprised peripheral blood, obtained on day 0 of AZD1222 vaccination. These receptors were collected from an adult in good health.

The rearrangement uses TRBV18 and TRBJ1-2; unclear D gene. Germline V lookup: CDR1 KGHSH, CDR2 LQKENI. Trimming cost V 3 bases and J 3 bases, with 8 bases left between them. The CDR3 totals 13 residues. CDR3 loop: CASSPETYYGYTF. The CDR3 region has the DNA TGTGCCAGCTCACCGGAGACTTACTATGGCTACACCTTC.

The chain has TRBV19 and TRBJ2-5; TRBD2 matches at 7 bases. This CDR3 is 14 amino acids long. The germline V gene has CDR1 LNHDA and CDR2 SQIVND (reference sequence). V gave up 10 bases and J gave up 9 bases; unmatched junction bases: 17. The CDR3 region has the DNA TGTGCCACCAAGGGCGGGGGACGGCTGGCGGCCCAGTACTTC. This codes for CATKGGGRLAAQYF.

This sequence joins TRBV28 and TRBJ2-1, with a tentative D call TRBD2 (6 bases). There are 15 residues in the CDR3. V gave up 7 bases and J gave up 7 bases, with 20 bases separating them. The V gene's germline CDR1 is MDHEN and CDR2 SYDVKM. The CDR3 loop is CASTPRTGVRNEQFF. The CDR3 DNA sequence: TGTGCCAGCACCCCGAGAACGGGAGTGAGGAATGAGCAGTTCTTC.

The V gene is TRBV29-1, the J gene TRBJ2-1; weak D call: TRBD2 (6 bases). V lost 6 bases to trimming and J lost 0 bases, with 9 bases between them. The CDR3 spans 13 residues. Germline assignment: CDR1 SQVTM and CDR2 ANQGSEA. The CDR3 sequence: CSVTGDSYNEQFF. The CDR3 DNA reads TGCAGCGTCACGGGGGACTCCTACAATGAGCAGTTCTTC.

The chain links TRBV4-3 to TRBJ2-2, with TRBD2 as a possible D gene (5 bases). The CDR3 extends over 14 amino acids. CDR1 and CDR2 from the germline V gene are LGHNA and YSLEER. V lost 3 bases, J lost 7 bases, and 12 bases lay in between. This CDR3 reads CASSQDSYRGELFF. The CDR3 nucleotides read TGCGCCAGCAGCCAGGACTCGTACCGCGGGGAGCTGTTTTTT.

The chain combines TRBV7-6 with TRBJ1-1; D unresolved. The CDR3 extends over 12 amino acids. Trimming left V 3 bases short and J 3 bases short, with 5 bases between. CDR1 SGHVS and CDR2 FNYEAQ come from the germline V gene. In nucleotides, the CDR3 is TGTGCCAGCAGCTTCGGGGACACTGAAGCTTTCTTT. Translating gives CASSFGDTEAFF. Using reference TRBV7-6 and TRBJ1-1 for the parts outside the CDR3, the full variable domain is GAGVSQSPRYKVTKRGQDVALRCDPISGHVSLYWYRQALGQGPEFLTYFNYEAQQDKSGLPNDRFSAERPEGSISTLTIQRTEQRDSAMYRCASSFGDTEAFFGQGTRLTVV.

The CDR3 reads CASSLSDRGEETQYF. In DNA form, the CDR3 reads TGTGCCAGCTCACTTTCGGACAGGGGAGAGGAGACCCAGTACTTC. The V gene is TRBV18, the J gene TRBJ2-5; 9 positions match TRBD1. Looked up from germline, CDR1 is KGHSH and CDR2 is LQKENI. V trimming: 4 bases; J trimming: 5 bases; junction bases outside the gene matches: 8. The CDR3 contains 15 residues.

CDR3: CASRPKGVQPQHF. CDR3 coding DNA: TGTGCCAGCAGACCGAAGGGGGTTCAGCCCCAGCATTTT. The chain is built from TRBV28 and TRBJ1-5, with D perhaps TRBD1 (6 bases). The germline gives CDR1 MDHEN, CDR2 SYDVKM. The CDR3 totals 13 residues. The germline V and J ends were trimmed by 6 bases and 6 bases, with 12 bases remaining between them.

J is TRBJ1-2 and V is TRBV6-2 or TRBV6-3, with TRBD1 identical over 9 bases. Per the germline V gene, CDR1 is MNHEY and CDR2 is SVGEGT. The CDR3 is made up of 18 amino acids. Trimming cost V 0 bases and J 5 bases; bases outside gene matches: 13. The CDR3 nucleotides are TGTGCCAGCAGTTACTCACGGGACCTTGGACAGGGGCGGTATGGCTACACCTTC. It encodes CASSYSRDLGQGRYGYTF.

V gene TRBV7-9 combines with J gene TRBJ2-7; 9 bases are a match to TRBD1. This CDR3 is built from 15 residues. The trim removed 5 bases at V and 4 bases at J, leaving 9 bases unmatched. In germline, CDR1 is SEHNR, CDR2 FQNEAQ (reference sequence). This CDR3 reads CASSPSGQGRYEQYF. CDR3 sequence (DNA): TGTGCCAGCAGCCCCTCGGGACAGGGAAGGTACGAGCAGTACTTC.